This TCR beta chain derives from a study of T-cell memory formation after mild COVID-19. The study's findings and limits: Clones contracting across day 15 to 85 had a balanced CD4/CD8 profile; later expanding clones leaned CD4+.

Constant-segment-primed 5'RACE gave TCR alpha and TCR beta cDNA libraries with sample barcodes and UMIs. TCRdb used MiXCR to reprocess the 5' RACE reads, holding one entry per CDR3 protein. The sample records about 320,000 distinct CDR3 sequences, approximately 15% being singletons. CDR3 length equals 15 residues. Trimming shortened V by 7 bases and J by 0 bases, and 16 bases separated the two germline ends. Looked up from germline, CDR1 is SGHTA and CDR2 is FQGNSA. Notes on this clonotype: Its antigen is as yet unknown.

Sequenced material: PBMCs or a T cell subset sorted from them (not recorded which). This clonotype was obtained from a man in his late teens or twenties who had mild COVID-19 (a few samples of this study predate the infection). Cell type and time point are not known. The chain is built from TRBV7-2 and TRBJ2-7; D may be TRBD1 (6 bases). The CDR3 reads CASKLQGFSSYEQYF. The CDR3 bases are TGTGCCAGCAAGTTACAGGGATTTAGCTCCTACGAGCAGTACTTC.